A single sample is the source of the 24 T cell receptor beta chains below, sequenced in a study of T-cell memory formation after mild COVID-19. TCRdb reanalysed the 5' RACE reads using MiXCR and keeps one entry per CDR3 protein. The sample shows over 60,000 distinct CDR3 sequences, approximately 16% of them seen only once. Material for sequencing was PBMCs or a T cell subset sorted from them (not recorded which). These receptors were collected from an adult woman who had mild COVID-19 (a few samples of this study predate the infection). Cell type and time point are not known.

This clonotype was seen many times. The genes are TRBV9 and TRBJ2-1; D remains ambiguous. The CDR3 runs 12 residues. From germline, CDR1 is SGDLS and CDR2 YYNGEE. Between the trimmed V and J ends, which lost 4 bases and 8 bases, there was a span of 10 bases. Here the CDR3 reads CASSTEYHEQFF. CDR3 coding DNA: TGTGCCAGCAGCACTGAGTACCATGAGCAGTTCTTC.

This clonotype was detected a few times. The rearrangement joins TRBV12-3 or TRBV12-4 to TRBJ2-1; TRBD2 might be the D (6 bases). Trimming took off 3 bases at V and 1 base at J, with 13 bases between the two ends. This CDR3 spans 16 amino acids. The chain's CDR3 is CASSLGTGASYNEQFF. In nucleotides, the CDR3 is TGTGCCAGCAGTTTGGGGACGGGAGCGTCCTACAATGAGCAGTTCTTC.

The genes are TRBV7-3 and TRBJ2-3; D may be TRBD2 (7 bases). Germline CDR1 is SGHTA and CDR2 is FQGTGA. The CDR3 loop spans 15 amino acids. V dropped 0 bases and J dropped 5 bases, with 12 bases sitting between them. For the CDR3, the DNA is TGTGCCAGCAGCTTAACCGGCGGGGGCTTAGATACGCAGTATTTT. This encodes CASSLTGGGLDTQYF.

The chain is built from TRBV12-3 or TRBV12-4 and TRBJ2-7, with 10 bases matching TRBD1. J was trimmed by 3 bases and V by 5 bases; bases with no gene match: 4. The CDR3 has 14 amino acids. As DNA, the CDR3 is TGTGCCAGCAGTGCCGGGACAGGGGACTACGAGCAGTACTTC. As protein: CASSAGTGDYEQYF.

This clonotype has a handful of counts. This chain links TRBV7-6 with TRBJ1-1; D is unclear. V was trimmed by 6 bases and J by 1 base, leaving 9 bases between them. This CDR3 spans 13 amino acids. Germline loops: CDR1 SGHVS, CDR2 FNYEAQ. Here the CDR3 reads CASRIEENTEAFF. Here the CDR3 DNA reads TGTGCCAGCAGAATCGAGGAGAACACTGAAGCTTTCTTT.

The rearrangement links TRBV5-6 to TRBJ2-2, with 11 nucleotides matching TRBD2. V shed 4 bases, J shed 1 base, and the junction held 6 bases outside the gene matches. This CDR3 is 17 amino acids long. CDR1 SGHDT and CDR2 YYEEEE come from the germline V gene. CDR3 nucleotides: TGTGCCAGCAGCCTGGGACTAGCGGTTTTGAACACCGGGGAGCTGTTTTTT. Translating it yields CASSLGLAVLNTGELFF.

This chain uses TRBV27 with TRBJ2-7; the match to TRBD1 covers 7 bases. V shed 3 bases, J shed 4 bases, and the junction held 9 bases outside the gene matches. Germline V lookup: CDR1 MNHEY, CDR2 SMNVEV (reference sequence). The CDR3 is 15 amino acids. CDR3 region: CASSLGSTGFYEQYF. The CDR3 DNA sequence: TGTGCCAGCAGTTTGGGATCGACAGGGTTTTACGAGCAGTACTTC.

V usage is TRBV20-1 and J usage is TRBJ2-4; D may correspond to TRBD1 or TRBD2 (5 bases each). Germline values: CDR1 DFQATT, CDR2 SNEGSKA (reference sequence). The CDR3 covers 16 residues. V shed 2 bases and J shed 1 base, with 15 bases lying between them. This CDR3 is CSARRRSGIAKNIQYF. CDR3 DNA sequence: TGCAGTGCTAGAAGGAGGTCAGGGATCGCCAAAAACATTCAGTACTTC.

This clonotype was seen more than once but under ten times. The V call is TRBV6-6, the J call TRBJ2-4; 12 nucleotides align to TRBD2. The V segment lost 6 bases and the J segment 7 bases; nucleotides outside the gene matches: 7. CDR1 is MNHNY and CDR2 is SVGAGI in the germline V gene (reference sequence). The length of the CDR3 is 15 residues. The CDR3 DNA follows: TGTGCCAGCAGCCCTCTAGCGGGAGGGGGGAACATTCAGTACTTC. This translates into CASSPLAGGGNIQYF.

At least ten counts were recorded for this clonotype. The chain is built from TRBV9 and TRBJ2-7, with D tentatively TRBD1 (6 bases). V was pared by 2 bases and J by 3 bases, with 9 bases between. CDR1 SGDLS and CDR2 YYNGEE come from the germline V gene. The CDR3 spans 13 residues. Here the CDR3 DNA reads TGTGCCAGCAGCGTCGGGGACAACTACGAGCAGTACTTC. Protein: CASSVGDNYEQYF.

The chain is built from TRBV11-2 and TRBJ2-7; TRBD2 is a possible D gene (5 bases). Germline V CDR1 and CDR2: SGHAT, FQNNGV. Trimming left V 6 bases short and J 3 bases short, with 15 bases between. The CDR3 consists of 14 residues. CDR3 sequence reads: CASSHRTGIYEQYF. DNA of the CDR3: TGTGCCAGCAGTCACCGGACGGGGATCTACGAGCAGTACTTC.

This clonotype was found a few times. This sequence joins TRBV24-1 and TRBJ2-7, with D hard to call. From germline, CDR1 is KGHDR and CDR2 SFDVKD. Trimming stripped 4 bases from V and 4 bases from J, with 4 bases between. The CDR3 covers 11 residues. CDR3 in DNA: TGTGCCACCAGTGAGGGATACGAGCAGTACTTC. Translated: CATSEGYEQYF.

The chain links TRBV7-6 to TRBJ2-3, with D perhaps matching TRBD2 (5 bases). Germline V gene lookup returns CDR1 SGHVS and CDR2 FNYEAQ. V gave up 4 bases and J gave up 1 base, with 12 bases separating them. The length of the CDR3 is 15 residues. The chain's CDR3 is CASSWSGPGTDTQYF. The CDR3 DNA reads as TGTGCCAGCAGCTGGAGCGGCCCCGGCACAGATACGCAGTATTTT. The variable domain in full, with the rest retrieved from reference TRBV7-6 and TRBJ2-3, is GAGVSQSPRYKVTKRGQDVALRCDPISGHVSLYWYRQALGQGPEFLTYFNYEAQQDKSGLPNDRFSAERPEGSISTLTIQRTEQRDSAMYRCASSWSGPGTDTQYFGPGTRLTVL.

The chain joins TRBV4-2 to TRBJ2-2, with TRBD1 matching over 7 bases. Germline trimming cut 4 bases from V and 4 bases from J; bases unmatched to any gene: 9. The CDR3 has 16 amino acids. Per the germline V gene, CDR1 is LGHNA and CDR2 is YNFKEQ. CDR3 in DNA: TGTGCCAGCAGCCTCACTGAGACAGGGAGCACCGGGGAGCTGTTTTTT. Translating it yields CASSLTETGSTGELFF.

The gene calls are TRBV4-2 and TRBJ2-2; D remains ambiguous. The CDR3 length is 15 residues. With 0 bases removed from V and 1 base from J, the gap between germline ends came to 6 bases. Looked up from germline, CDR1 is LGHNA and CDR2 is YNFKEQ. In DNA, the CDR3 is TGTGCCAGCAGCCAAGAGCGTCAGAACACCGGGGAGCTGTTTTTT. It is translated as CASSQERQNTGELFF.

This clonotype was recorded a few times. The chain recombines TRBV7-2 with TRBJ1-2; perhaps TRBD1 as D (5 bases). The CDR3 length is 12 residues. V was pared by 7 bases and J by 4 bases, with 10 bases between. CDR1 SGHTA and CDR2 FQGNSA come from the germline V gene. The CDR3 spells CASMAGPYGYTF. CDR3 bases: TGTGCCAGCATGGCAGGGCCCTATGGCTACACCTTC. Complete variable domain (other parts from reference TRBV7-2 and TRBJ1-2): GAGVSQSPSNKVTEKGKDVELRCDPISGHTALYWYRQSLGQGLEFLIYFQGNSAPDKSGLPSDRFSAERTGGSVSTLTIQRTQQEDSAVYLCASMAGPYGYTFGSGTRLTVV.

This clonotype turned up a few times. The chain employs TRBV4-2 and TRBJ1-6; D gene unclear. V lost 0 bases, J lost 9 bases, and 12 bases lay in between. The length of the CDR3 is 15 residues. CDR1 and CDR2 (germline): LGHNA, YNFKEQ. The chain's CDR3 is CASSQEGPVGSPLHF. Here the CDR3 DNA reads TGTGCCAGCAGCCAAGAAGGGCCAGTAGGTTCACCCCTCCACTTT.

This clonotype was found a few times. This chain joins TRBV4-3 and TRBJ2-1; 10 bases are a match to TRBD2. CDR1 and CDR2 (germline): LGHNA, YSLEER. V gave up 0 bases and J gave up 4 bases; unmatched junction bases: 9. This CDR3 is built from 18 residues. The DNA for the CDR3 is TGCGCCAGCAGCCAAGATGGGGTAGCGGGAGGTTCTTACAATGAGCAGTTCTTC. Translating it yields CASSQDGVAGGSYNEQFF.

This clonotype was detected ten times or more. The chain is built from TRBV12-3 or TRBV12-4 and TRBJ1-1; D is undetermined. V shed 5 bases and J shed 4 bases, with 8 bases lying between them. The CDR3 covers 12 residues. CDR3 coding DNA: TGTGCCAGCAGTCCAGGCGGCACTGAAGCTTTCTTT. Encoded protein: CASSPGGTEAFF.

The chain couples TRBV5-1 to TRBJ2-5, with a weak D call TRBD1 (5 bases). V was pared by 0 bases and J by 4 bases, with 16 bases between. This CDR3 has 16 amino acids. Germline values: CDR1 SGHRS, CDR2 YFSETQ. CDR3 amino acids: CASSLAPQGVLETQYF. DNA of the CDR3: TGCGCCAGCAGCTTGGCCCCTCAGGGCGTGTTAGAGACCCAGTACTTC.

The chain uses TRBV4-2 and TRBJ2-7, with D perhaps matching TRBD1 or TRBD2 (5 bases each). The CDR3 sequence is 16 residues long. Germline lookup yields CDR1 LGHNA and CDR2 YNFKEQ. V dropped 1 base and J dropped 3 bases, with 16 bases sitting between them. The CDR3 protein is CASSQVGGTKGYEQYF. The CDR3 bases are TGTGCCAGCAGCCAAGTTGGTGGGACCAAGGGCTACGAGCAGTACTTC.

This clonotype was counted between two and nine times. CDR3 coding DNA: TGTGCCAGCAGGCCGACTTACAATGAGCAGTTCTTC. Its translation is CASRPTYNEQFF. V and J are TRBV7-9 and TRBJ2-1; D remains unclear. With 6 bases removed from V and 4 bases from J, the gap between germline ends came to 7 bases. CDR1 is SEHNR and CDR2 is FQNEAQ in the germline V gene (reference sequence). The CDR3 runs 12 residues.

The V gene is TRBV9, the J gene TRBJ2-3, with D unresolved. The CDR3 contains 15 residues. CDR1 and CDR2 from the germline V gene are SGDLS and YYNGEE. Trimming left V 2 bases short and J 4 bases short, with 14 bases between. DNA of the CDR3: TGTGCCAGCAGCGTTCTCCCGGGCGGATCAGATACGCAGTATTTT. It encodes CASSVLPGGSDTQYF.

There are a few counts of this clonotype. The V and J genes are TRBV4-1 and TRBJ2-1; D gene unclear. The CDR3 loop spans 16 amino acids. The V end lost 4 bases, the J end lost 2 bases, and 15 bases lay between the germline ends. Germline CDR1 MGHRA, CDR2 YSYEKL. As DNA, the CDR3 is TGCGCCAGCAGCCTTCGGCCGGGCCCACCCTACAATGAGCAGTTCTTC. Translating it yields CASSLRPGPPYNEQFF.